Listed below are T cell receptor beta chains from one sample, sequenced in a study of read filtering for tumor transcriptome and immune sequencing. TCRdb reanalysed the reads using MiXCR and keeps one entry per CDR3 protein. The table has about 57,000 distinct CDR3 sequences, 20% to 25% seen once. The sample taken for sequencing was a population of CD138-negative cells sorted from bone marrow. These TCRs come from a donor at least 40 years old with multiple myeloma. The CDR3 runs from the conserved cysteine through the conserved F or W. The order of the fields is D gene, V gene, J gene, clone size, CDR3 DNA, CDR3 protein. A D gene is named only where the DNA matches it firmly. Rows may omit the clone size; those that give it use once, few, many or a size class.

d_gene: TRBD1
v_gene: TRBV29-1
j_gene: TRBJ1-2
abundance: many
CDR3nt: TGCAGCGTTACGGACAGGGAGCACTATGGCTACACCTTC
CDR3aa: CSVTDREHYGYTF

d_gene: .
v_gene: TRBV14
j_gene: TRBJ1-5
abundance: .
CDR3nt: TGTGCCAGCGGGGCGGGAGGACAGCCCCAGCATTTT
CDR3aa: CASGAGGQPQHF

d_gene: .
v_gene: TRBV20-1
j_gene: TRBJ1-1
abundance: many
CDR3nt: TGCAGTGCTAGTGGAGGCATGAACACTGAAGCTTTCTTT
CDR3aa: CSASGGMNTEAFF

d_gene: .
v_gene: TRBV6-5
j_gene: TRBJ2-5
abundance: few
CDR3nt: TGTGCCAGCAGTTACTCCAGGGCGCAAGAGACCCAGTACTTC
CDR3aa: CASSYSRAQETQYF

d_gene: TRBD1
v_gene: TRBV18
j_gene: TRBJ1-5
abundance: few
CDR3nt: TGTGCCAGCTCACCGGGACAGTCCAATCAGCCCCAGCATTTT
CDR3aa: CASSPGQSNQPQHF

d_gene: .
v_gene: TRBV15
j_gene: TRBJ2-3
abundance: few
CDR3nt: TGTGCCACCAGCAGAGATCGCTCGCTACGTAGGACAGATACGCAGTATTTT
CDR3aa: CATSRDRSLRRTDTQYF

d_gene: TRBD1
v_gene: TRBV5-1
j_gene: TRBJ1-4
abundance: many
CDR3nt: TGCGCCAGCAGCTTGGGGGACAGGGGAAAACTGTTTTTT
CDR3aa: CASSLGDRGKLFF

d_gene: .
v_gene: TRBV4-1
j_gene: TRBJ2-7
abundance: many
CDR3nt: TGCGCCAGCAGCCAACCCTCTTCGAGGTTTCTCCCCTACGAGCAGTACTTC
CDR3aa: CASSQPSSRFLPYEQYF

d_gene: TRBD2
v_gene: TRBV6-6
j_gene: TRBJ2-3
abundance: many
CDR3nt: TGTGCCGCACTTCTAATATTTGGGACTAGCGGGGGCTCCCCAGATACGCAGTATTTT
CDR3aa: CAALLIFGTSGGSPDTQYF

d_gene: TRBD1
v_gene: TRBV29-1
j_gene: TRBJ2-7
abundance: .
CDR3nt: TGCAGCGTCGAACAGGGGAACACCTACGAGCAGTACTTC
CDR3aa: CSVEQGNTYEQYF

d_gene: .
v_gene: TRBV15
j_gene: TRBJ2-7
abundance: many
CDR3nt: TGTGCCACCAGCAGAGATCGTCCAGGAGACTACGAGCAGTACTTC
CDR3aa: CATSRDRPGDYEQYF

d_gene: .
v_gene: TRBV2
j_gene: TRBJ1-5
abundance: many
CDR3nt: TGTGCCAGCAGTGTACCGGGACATTACAATCAGCCCCAGCATTTT
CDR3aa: CASSVPGHYNQPQHF

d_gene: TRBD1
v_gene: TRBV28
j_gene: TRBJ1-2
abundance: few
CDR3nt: TGTGCCAGCAACATCGGGACAGGAGATGGCTACACCTTC
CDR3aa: CASNIGTGDGYTF

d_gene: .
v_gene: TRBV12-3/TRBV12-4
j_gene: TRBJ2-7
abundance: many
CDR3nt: TGTGCCAGCGGGTTTCAGGGCGTTCGCTCCTACGAGCAGTACTTC
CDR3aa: CASGFQGVRSYEQYF

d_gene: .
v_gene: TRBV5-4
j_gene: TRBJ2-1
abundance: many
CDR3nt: TGTGCCAGCAGCCGCCCCAGTAGCGATGAGCAGTTCTTC
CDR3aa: CASSRPSSDEQFF

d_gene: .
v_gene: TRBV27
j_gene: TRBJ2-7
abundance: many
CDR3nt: TGTGCCAGCAGTGACCCCCGGGACTCCTCCTACGAGCAGTACTTC
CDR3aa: CASSDPRDSSYEQYF

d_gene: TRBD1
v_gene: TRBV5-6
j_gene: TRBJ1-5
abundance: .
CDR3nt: TGTGCCAGCACACTATATGGGACAGCGGACAATCAGCCCCAGCATTTT
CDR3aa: CASTLYGTADNQPQHF

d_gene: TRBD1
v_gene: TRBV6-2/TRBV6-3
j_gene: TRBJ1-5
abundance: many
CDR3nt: TGTGCCAGCAGTTGGACAGGGGTCAATCAGCCCCAGCATTTT
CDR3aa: CASSWTGVNQPQHF

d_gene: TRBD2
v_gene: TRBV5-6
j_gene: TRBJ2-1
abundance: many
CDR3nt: TGTGCCAGCAAACAGCGGGGGGCCTCTTACAATGAGCAGTTCTTC
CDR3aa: CASKQRGASYNEQFF

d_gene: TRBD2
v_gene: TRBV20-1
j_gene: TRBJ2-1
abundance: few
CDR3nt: TGCAGTGCTAGTGGACTAGCGGGTGAGCAGTTCTTC
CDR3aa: CSASGLAGEQFF

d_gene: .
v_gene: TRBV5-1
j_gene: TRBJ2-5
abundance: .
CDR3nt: TGCGCCAGCAGCCGAACTGCCGAGCAGTTTGGAGAGACCCAGTACTTC
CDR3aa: CASSRTAEQFGETQYF

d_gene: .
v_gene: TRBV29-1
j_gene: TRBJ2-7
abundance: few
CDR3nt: TGCAGCGTTGACAGGGGATTCAACGAGCAGTACTTC
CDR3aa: CSVDRGFNEQYF

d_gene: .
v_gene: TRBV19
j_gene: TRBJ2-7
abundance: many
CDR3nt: TGTGCCAGTAGTATAAGGGATTGGGACGAGCAGTACTTC
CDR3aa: CASSIRDWDEQYF

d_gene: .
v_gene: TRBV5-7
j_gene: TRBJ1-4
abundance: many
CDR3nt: TGTCAGTCCCGGCGGACGCTAATTACAACTAATGAAAAACTGTTTTTT
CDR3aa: CQSRRTLITTNEKLFF

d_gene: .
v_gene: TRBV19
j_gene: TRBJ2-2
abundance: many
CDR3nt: TGTGCCAGTAGTAGCGGGATTGGGAACACCGGGGAGCTGTTTTTT
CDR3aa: CASSSGIGNTGELFF

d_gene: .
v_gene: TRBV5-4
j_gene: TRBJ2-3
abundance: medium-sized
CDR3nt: TGTGCCAGCAGCTTGGACCCAGATACGCAGTATTTT
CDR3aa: CASSLDPDTQYF

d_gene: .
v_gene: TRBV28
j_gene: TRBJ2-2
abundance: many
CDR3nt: TGTGCCAGCAGTTGGGACACCGGGGAGCTGTTTTTT
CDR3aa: CASSWDTGELFF

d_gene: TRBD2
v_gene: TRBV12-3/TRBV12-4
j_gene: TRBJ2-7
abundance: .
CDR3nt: TGTGCCAGCAGTCCCCCCGGGACTAGCGGGATTTCGCGGGAGCAGTACTTC
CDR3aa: CASSPPGTSGISREQYF

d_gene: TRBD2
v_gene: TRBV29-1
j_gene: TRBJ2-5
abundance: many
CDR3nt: TGCAGCGCCGTGGGACTAGCGGAGACCCAGTACTTC
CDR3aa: CSAVGLAETQYF

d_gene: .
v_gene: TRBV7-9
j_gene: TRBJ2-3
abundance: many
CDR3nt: TGTGCCAGCAATCCTCGCCGCCCGACGCCAACAGATACGCAGTATTTT
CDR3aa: CASNPRRPTPTDTQYF

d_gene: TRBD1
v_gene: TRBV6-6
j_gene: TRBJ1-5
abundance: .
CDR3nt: TGTGCCAGCAGTGAAAGAGGACAGGGCGGCAATCAGCCCCAGCATTTT
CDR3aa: CASSERGQGGNQPQHF

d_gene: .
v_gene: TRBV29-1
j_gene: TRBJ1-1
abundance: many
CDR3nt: TGCAGCGTTTGGGACCGCGATAACACTGAAGCTTTCTTT
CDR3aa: CSVWDRDNTEAFF

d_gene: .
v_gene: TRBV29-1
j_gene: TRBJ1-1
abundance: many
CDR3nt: TGCAGCGCGGCTCCGGGACCGAGTGTTCTTGAAGCTTTCTTT
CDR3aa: CSAAPGPSVLEAFF

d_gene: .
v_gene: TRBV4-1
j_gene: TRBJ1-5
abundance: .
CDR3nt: TGCGCCAGCAGCCAATGGGGTACAGGGCGAAATAATCAGCCCCAGCATTTT
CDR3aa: CASSQWGTGRNNQPQHF

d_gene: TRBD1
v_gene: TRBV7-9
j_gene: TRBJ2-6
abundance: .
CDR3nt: TGTGCCAGCAGCCCATTCAGGGGGCGTTTCTCTGGGGCCAACGTCCTGACTTTC
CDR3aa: CASSPFRGRFSGANVLTF

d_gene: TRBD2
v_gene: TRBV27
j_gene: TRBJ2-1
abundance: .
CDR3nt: TGTGCCAGCAGTCTCCTAGCGGGGCCCCCCTACAATGAGCAGTTCTTC
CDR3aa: CASSLLAGPPYNEQFF

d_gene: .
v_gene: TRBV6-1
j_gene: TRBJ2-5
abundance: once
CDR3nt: TGTGCCAGCAGTGAAGGTGTTAGCGCCTCGGAGGCCCAGTACTTC
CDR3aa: CASSEGVSASEAQYF

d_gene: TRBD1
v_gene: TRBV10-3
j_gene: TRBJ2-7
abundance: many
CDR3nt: TGTGCCATCAGTGCCACAGGGGGATACGAGCAGTACTTC
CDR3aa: CAISATGGYEQYF

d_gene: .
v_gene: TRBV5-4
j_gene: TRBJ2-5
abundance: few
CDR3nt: TGTGCCAGCAGCGGAGGCCAGGGATCAGAGACCCAGTACTTC
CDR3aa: CASSGGQGSETQYF